This TCR beta chain was sequenced during a study of CD8 T cells in ankylosing spondylitis. General study points: Enrichment of disease-linked clones was reportedly significant in matched ankylosing spondylitis synovial fluid. Those disease-linked clones were CD8+; they were also relatively rare in peripheral blood.

Each CDR3 protein gets one entry after TCRdb re-called the 5' RACE reads with MiXCR. The sample has about 160,000 distinct CDR3 sequences, 9.5% to 10% seen once; the top ten hold over 13%. This clonotype was seen a few times. Antigen unknown. One end of the junction fails to match germline, which may point to a read error. The V gene's germline CDR1 is SSHAT and CDR2 FNYEAQ (reference sequence). The CDR3 loop spans 17 amino acids. The TCR sequence derives from a female donor with ankylosing spondylitis or in good health (not recorded which). This chain joins TRBV7-7 and TRBJ2-7; TRBD1 matches at 7 bases. Material: blood, either unsorted or a sorted T cell fraction (not recorded which). CDR3 in amino acids: CASSPGPRDSGLHEQYF. DNA of the CDR3: TGTGCTAGCAGCCCAGGGCCCCGGGACAGCGGCCTGCACGAGCAGTACTTC.